This TCR beta chain is drawn from a study of blood T cell repertoires in COVID-19. The authors' processing: From reference gene primer amplification, estimates of nucleated cell counts were derived. Only in-frame clones appear in the TCRdb table, and some are missing; sequencing was by immunoSEQ multiplex PCR. The D gene and trimming were derived from the DNA, and the V and J assignments and clone size from that table. The table lists 130,000 to 150,000 clones, 84% of them singletons. The CDR3 consists of 15 residues. Per germline, CDR1 SNHLY and CDR2 FYNNEI. Trimming removed 8 bases from V and 3 bases from J; junction bases left unmatched: 12.

This TCR was sampled from a man aged 55 to 70 with active or convalescent COVID-19. The sequenced sample was peripheral blood. The chain combines TRBV2 with TRBJ1-1; 7 positions match TRBD1. The CDR3 bases are TGTGCCAGCCGACCAGACAGGGCGCGGTACACTGAAGCTTTCTTT. It codes for CASRPDRARYTEAFF.